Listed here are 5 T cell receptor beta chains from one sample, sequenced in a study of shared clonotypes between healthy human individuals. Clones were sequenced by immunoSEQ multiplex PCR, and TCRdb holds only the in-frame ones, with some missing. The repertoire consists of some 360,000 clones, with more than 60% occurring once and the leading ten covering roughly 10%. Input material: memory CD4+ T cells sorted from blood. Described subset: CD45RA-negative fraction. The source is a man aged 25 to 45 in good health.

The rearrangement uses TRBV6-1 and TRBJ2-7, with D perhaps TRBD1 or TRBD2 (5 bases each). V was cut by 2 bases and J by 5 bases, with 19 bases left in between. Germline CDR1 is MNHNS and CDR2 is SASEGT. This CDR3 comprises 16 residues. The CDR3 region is CASSELVKGTADEQYF. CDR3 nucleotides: TGTGCCAGCAGTGAACTAGTTAAGGGGACGGCGGACGAGCAGTACTTC.

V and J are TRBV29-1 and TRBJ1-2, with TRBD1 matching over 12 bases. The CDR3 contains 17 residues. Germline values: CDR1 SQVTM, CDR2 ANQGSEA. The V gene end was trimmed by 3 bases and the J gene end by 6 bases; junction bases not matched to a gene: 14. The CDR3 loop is CSVDGRPGQGARDGYTF. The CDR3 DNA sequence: TGCAGCGTTGATGGAAGACCGGGACAGGGGGCGCGGGATGGCTACACCTTC.

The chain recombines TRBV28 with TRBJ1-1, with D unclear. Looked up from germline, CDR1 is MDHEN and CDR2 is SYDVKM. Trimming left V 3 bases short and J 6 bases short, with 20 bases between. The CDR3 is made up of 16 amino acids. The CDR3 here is CASSLTVSLTRPEAFF. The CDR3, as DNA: TGTGCCAGCAGTTTGACGGTTAGTTTGACGAGACCTGAAGCTTTCTTT.

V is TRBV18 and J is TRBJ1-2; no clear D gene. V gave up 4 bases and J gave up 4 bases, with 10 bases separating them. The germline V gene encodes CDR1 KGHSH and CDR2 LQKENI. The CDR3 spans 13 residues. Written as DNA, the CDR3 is TGTGCCAGCTCACTGGATGGTCTCTATGGCTACACCTTC. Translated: CASSLDGLYGYTF.

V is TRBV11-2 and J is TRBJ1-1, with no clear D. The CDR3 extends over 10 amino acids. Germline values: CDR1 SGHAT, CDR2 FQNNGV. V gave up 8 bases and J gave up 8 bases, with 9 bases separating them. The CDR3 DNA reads TGTGCCAGCGGGCGGTGGGAAGCTTTCTTT. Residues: CASGRWEAFF.